The 24 T cell receptor beta chains presented below share a single source sample, sequenced in a study of T cells of healthy individuals. TCRdb itself ran the 5' RACE reads through MiXCR, one entry per CDR3 protein. The sample has around 63,000 distinct CDR3 sequences, roughly 16% seen once; the top ten hold around 5%. These receptors all come from a human donor in good health.

This clonotype was seen at least ten times. The chain links TRBV7-8 to TRBJ1-5, with TRBD1 matching over 9 bases. The CDR3 sequence is 15 residues long. Trimming at V came to 5 bases and at J to 5 bases, leaving 7 bases not matched to a gene. Germline CDR1 and CDR2: SGHVS and FQNEAQ. DNA of the CDR3: TGTGCCAGCAGCCCTTGGACAGGGGACCATCAGCCCCAGCATTTT. Protein product: CASSPWTGDHQPQHF.

This clonotype has ten or more counts. V is TRBV27 and J is TRBJ1-5; no definite D call. The V gene's germline CDR1 is MNHEY and CDR2 SMNVEV (reference sequence). The CDR3 sequence is 13 residues long. V lost 3 bases to trimming and J lost 6 bases, with 9 bases between them. In DNA form, the CDR3 reads TGTGCCAGCAGTTTTAAGGAGTTTCAGCCCCAGCATTTT. Protein sequence: CASSFKEFQPQHF.

This clonotype was seen a few times. The chain uses TRBV7-2 and TRBJ2-1; D not certain. Germline V gene data show CDR1 as SGHTA and CDR2 as FQGNSA. This CDR3 region has 16 residues. Trimming removed 4 bases at V and 0 bases at J, with 13 bases between. CDR3: CASSSPGSSSYNEQFF. CDR3 DNA sequence: TGTGCCAGCAGCTCCCCCGGGTCGAGCTCCTACAATGAGCAGTTCTTC.

This clonotype was observed at least ten times. The chain carries TRBV4-1 and TRBJ2-5, with TRBD1 identical over 7 bases. The V and J ends lost 4 bases and 5 bases, in that order; junction bases with no gene match: 7. The CDR3 length is 14 residues. CDR1 and CDR2 from the germline V gene are MGHRA and YSYEKL. The CDR3 coding sequence is TGCGCCAGCAGCCTCACACAGGGGAAGGAGACCCAGTACTTC. Protein sequence: CASSLTQGKETQYF.

This clonotype was observed a handful of times. The J gene is TRBJ2-3, the V gene TRBV20-1; no firm D call. Trimming took off 7 bases at V and 0 bases at J, with 14 bases between the two ends. The germline V gene encodes CDR1 DFQATT and CDR2 SNEGSKA (reference sequence). The CDR3 sequence is 14 residues long. Here the CDR3 DNA reads TGCAGTGTTTCATCGACCCCAAGCACAGATACGCAGTATTTT. Translation gives CSVSSTPSTDTQYF.

The CDR3 here is CASSLWGGASSYEQYF. In nucleotides, the CDR3 is TGTGCCAGCAGCTTATGGGGGGGGGCCAGCTCCTACGAGCAGTACTTC. The chain couples TRBV7-6 to TRBJ2-7; D is perhaps TRBD2 (7 bases). This CDR3 has 16 residues. Germline assignment: CDR1 SGHVS and CDR2 FNYEAQ. V lost 2 bases, J lost 0 bases, and 14 bases lay in between.

This clonotype showed up many times. The chain has TRBV7-2 and TRBJ2-3, with D maybe TRBD1 (5 bases). The CDR3 spans 15 residues. Germline loops: CDR1 SGHTA, CDR2 FQGNSA. The V end was cut by 5 bases, the J end by 5 bases, with 17 bases between. The CDR3 region is CASSAQGIRGDTQYF. The CDR3 DNA sequence: TGTGCCAGCAGCGCTCAAGGGATAAGGGGAGATACGCAGTATTTT.

The rearrangement links TRBV9 to TRBJ1-1; no reliable D call. Between the trimmed V and J ends, which lost 0 bases and 0 bases, there was a span of 9 bases. From germline, CDR1 is SGDLS and CDR2 YYNGEE. This CDR3 comprises 15 residues. The CDR3 protein is CASSVGVGMNTEAFF. The CDR3 DNA sequence: TGTGCCAGCAGCGTAGGCGTCGGGATGAACACTGAAGCTTTCTTT.

This clonotype was counted between two and nine times. The rearrangement uses TRBV29-1 and TRBJ2-3; 14 positions match TRBD2. CDR1 is SQVTM, CDR2 ANQGSEA, per germline. CDR3 length equals 15 residues. After removal of 8 bases from V and 1 base from J, the junction contained 5 bases not matched to a gene. The DNA of the CDR3 is TGCAGCCTTCCGGGACTAGCGGGGGGCACAGATACGCAGTATTTT. Protein sequence: CSLPGLAGGTDTQYF.

This clonotype was detected ten times or more. This rearrangement joins TRBV5-1 to TRBJ2-5, with 7 bases lining up with TRBD2. Losses at the gene ends were 3 bases for V and 4 bases for J; bases not matched to a gene: 15. The CDR3 extends over 17 amino acids. Per germline, CDR1 SGHRS and CDR2 YFSETQ. The CDR3 is CASSSAAASGRPETQYF. The CDR3 bases are TGCGCCAGCAGCTCCGCTGCCGCTAGCGGTCGGCCAGAGACCCAGTACTTC.

This sequence joins TRBV2 and TRBJ1-1; D is unresolved. V lost 2 bases to trimming and J lost 6 bases, with 10 bases between them. This CDR3 is built from 13 residues. Germline CDR1 SNHLY, CDR2 FYNNEI. CDR3 nucleotide sequence: TGTGCCAGCAGTGAAAGTGGGGAATCTGAAGCTTTCTTT. This gives the protein CASSESGESEAFF.

The rearrangement uses TRBV2 and TRBJ1-1; no definite D call. This CDR3 is built from 12 residues. V was clipped by 8 bases and J by 3 bases, with 10 bases between them. Germline CDR1 SNHLY, CDR2 FYNNEI. The CDR3 spells CASRPEDTEAFF. The CDR3, as DNA: TGTGCCAGCCGCCCTGAGGACACTGAAGCTTTCTTT. The whole variable domain, remainder taken from reference TRBV2 and TRBJ1-1, is EPEVTQTPSHQVTQMGQEVILRCVPISNHLYFYWYRQILGQKVEFLVSFYNNEISEKSEIFDDQFSVERPDGSNFTLKIRSTKLEDSAMYFCASRPEDTEAFFGQGTRLTVV.

This clonotype was recorded at least ten times. The chain employs TRBV19 and TRBJ2-7; D possibly uses TRBD1 or TRBD2 (6 bases each). V shed 3 bases and J shed 6 bases, with 12 bases lying between them. This CDR3 region has 13 residues. Germline CDR1 is LNHDA and CDR2 is SQIVND (reference sequence). The CDR3 coding sequence is TGTGCCAGTAGTATTACCGGGGGCGGCGAGCAGTACTTC. It specifies CASSITGGGEQYF.

Ten or more counts support this clonotype. The J gene is TRBJ2-1, the V gene TRBV27, with 7 bases lining up with TRBD1. Germline values: CDR1 MNHEY, CDR2 SMNVEV (reference sequence). V shed 7 bases, J shed 0 bases, and the junction held 9 bases outside the gene matches. This CDR3 has 16 amino acids. The CDR3 nucleotides read TGTGCCAGCACGGCCGGGACAGTGAGCTCCTACAATGAGCAGTTCTTC. Residues: CASTAGTVSSYNEQFF.

The V call is TRBV7-6, the J call TRBJ2-1, with 13 bases aligning to TRBD2. The ends lost 5 bases at V and 6 bases at J; junction bases unmatched: 4. Germline CDR1 SGHVS, CDR2 FNYEAQ. The CDR3 sequence is 15 residues long. The DNA of the CDR3 is TGTGCCAGCAGCCTCACTAGCGGGGGGGGCAATGAGCAGTTCTTC. This sequence encodes CASSLTSGGGNEQFF.

The chain employs TRBV18 and TRBJ2-7, with TRBD2 as a possible D gene (7 bases). The CDR3 is 14 amino acids. V lost 3 bases and J lost 4, with 13 bases in between. The germline V gene has CDR1 KGHSH and CDR2 LQKENI. This CDR3 reads CASSPVGGAYEQYF. The CDR3 coding sequence is TGTGCCAGCTCACCTGTGGGGGGGGCATACGAGCAGTACTTC. The variable domain in full, completed from reference TRBV18 and TRBJ2-7, reads NAGVMQNPRHLVRRRGQEARLRCSPMKGHSHVYWYRQLPEEGLKFMVYLQKENIIDESGMPKERFSAEFPKEGPSILRIQQVVRGDSAAYFCASSPVGGAYEQYFGPGTRLTVT.

The table lists this clonotype with a few counts. The CDR3 DNA is TGTGCCAGCAGCGTAGGAAATAGCAATCAGCCCCAGCATTTT. Translated: CASSVGNSNQPQHF. The chain has TRBV9 and TRBJ1-5; D is unresolved. The CDR3 runs 14 residues. Trimming left V 0 bases short and J 0 bases short, with 4 bases between. Germline V gene lookup returns CDR1 SGDLS and CDR2 YYNGEE. Looking up the rest from reference TRBV9 and TRBJ1-5 gives the full variable domain: DSGVTQTPKHLITATGQRVTLRCSPRSGDLSVYWYQQSLDQGLQFLIQYYNGEERAKGNILERFSAQQFPDLHSELNLSSLELGDSALYFCASSVGNSNQPQHFGDGTRLSIL.

This clonotype appeared a few times. This chain links TRBV2 with TRBJ2-7; 8 bases fit TRBD1. V gave up 8 bases and J gave up 5 bases; unmatched junction bases: 5. Germline V gene data show CDR1 as SNHLY and CDR2 as FYNNEI. The CDR3 runs to 12 residues. CDR3 region: CASHWTGNEQYF. The CDR3 DNA reads TGTGCCAGCCATTGGACAGGGAACGAGCAGTACTTC.

This clonotype was detected ten times or more. The J gene is TRBJ2-7, the V gene TRBV3-1, with 7 bases lining up with TRBD2. This CDR3 has 14 residues. Per germline, CDR1 LGHDT and CDR2 YNNKEL (reference sequence). The junction had 5 bases not matched to a gene; V was cut back by 4 bases and J by 2 bases. The CDR3, as DNA: TGTGCCAGCAGCCTGGGGGGGTCACCCTACGAGCAGTACTTC. This codes for CASSLGGSPYEQYF.

This clonotype has just one count. CDR3 loop: CATGATLGNEQFF. As DNA, the CDR3 is TGTGCCACCGGGGCGACCCTTGGGAATGAGCAGTTCTTC. The J gene is TRBJ2-1, the V gene TRBV24-1, with D possibly matching TRBD1 (5 bases). V was shortened by 9 bases and J by 7 bases, with 15 bases between the two germline ends. The CDR3 is 13 residues long. In germline, CDR1 is KGHDR, CDR2 SFDVKD.

Comment on this clonotype: It may be a read error: a sequence one base away is much more abundant. The V call is TRBV7-9, the J call TRBJ1-4; D call uncertain. CDR3 size: 16 residues. Germline V gene data show CDR1 as SEHNR and CDR2 as FQNEAQ (reference sequence). The V and J ends lost 4 bases and 8 bases respectively, with 20 bases between them. CDR3 bases: TGTGCCAGCAGCTCACCCAGGCCGACAATGAAGGAAAAACTGTTTTTT. Its translation is CASSSPRPTMKEKLFF.

This clonotype was picked up many times. The genes are TRBV12-5 and TRBJ2-5, with TRBD2 matching over 15 bases. V gave up 4 bases and J gave up 4 bases; unmatched junction bases: 7. The CDR3 length is 17 residues. Per the germline V gene, CDR1 is LGHNT and CDR2 is FRNRAP. CDR3 sequence: CASGSGLAGGAGETQYF. Written as DNA, the CDR3 is TGTGCTAGTGGTTCCGGACTAGCGGGGGGGGCGGGAGAGACCCAGTACTTC. The whole variable domain, remainder taken from reference TRBV12-5 and TRBJ2-5, is DARVTQTPRHKVTEMGQEVTMRCQPILGHNTVFWYRQTMMQGLELLAYFRNRAPLDDSGMPKDRFSAEMPDATLATLKIQPSEPRDSAVYFCASGSGLAGGAGETQYFGPGTRLLVL.

The genes are TRBV5-4 and TRBJ1-6, with D uncertain. Germline loops: CDR1 SGHNT, CDR2 YYREEE (reference sequence). Trimming shortened V by 4 bases and J by 0 bases, and 11 bases separated the two germline ends. The CDR3 loop spans 16 amino acids. The DNA for the CDR3 is TGTGCCAGCAGCCCAAAGGGTAGCTCCTATAATTCACCCCTCCACTTT. Translated: CASSPKGSSYNSPLHF.

This clonotype has just a few counts. The J gene is TRBJ2-7, the V gene TRBV10-3; maybe TRBD2 (6 bases). The V end lost 6 bases, the J end lost 0 bases, and 9 bases lay between the germline ends. Per the germline V gene, CDR1 is ENHRY and CDR2 is SYGVKD. CDR3 length equals 13 residues. CDR3 residues: CAIRTGGSYEQYF. Here the CDR3 DNA reads TGTGCCATCAGAACCGGGGGCTCCTACGAGCAGTACTTC.